This T cell receptor (beta chain) is drawn from a study of blood T cells in healthy people across ages. Study-wide results and limits: With naive T cell percentage, TCR beta diversity showed a strong correlation.

It was approximately 10 milliliters of peripheral blood that were drawn from each donor. V was clipped by 0 bases and J by 11 bases; unmatched bases: 6. CDR1 and CDR2 (germline): DFQATT, SNEGSKA (reference sequence). The CDR3 totals 15 residues. Details on this clonotype: Its cognate antigen is unknown.

Sample-barcoded 5' priming and a J-beta primer mix drove a second PCR of about 7 to 11 cycles. The study obtained at least 2.5 million CDR3-containing paired-end reads from every sample. TCRdb re-called the 5' RACE reads with MiXCR, one entry per CDR3 protein. The sample shows some 1.8 million distinct CDR3 sequences, approximately 40% of them seen only once. This clonotype was sampled from a human donor in good health. The sequenced material came from blood. The chain carries TRBV20-1 and TRBJ2-1; TRBD2 aligns across 14 bases. The CDR3 region has the DNA TGCAGTGCTAGAGATCAGGGACTAGCGGGGGTCAAGCAGTTCTTC. Translation gives CSARDQGLAGVKQFF.